These T cell receptor beta chains were read from a single sample in a study of shared clonotypes between healthy human individuals. The method was immunoSEQ multiplex PCR; TCRdb's version includes in-frame clones alone and lacks a portion of them. The table has a few hundred thousand clones, around 72% seen once; the top ten hold 10% to 13%. Sequencing was performed on memory CD4+ T cells sorted from blood. The source of these receptors is a man younger than 40 in good health. Both conserved end residues are part of each CDR3. The D gene is left open where the match is weak. Size tells how often a clone was seen (once, few, many) or the class of an expanded clone, and some rows leave it out.

DNA | CDR3 | size | J | D | V
TGCGCCAGCAGCATCCCGGCAGGTGTGAACACTGAAGCTTTCTTT | CASSIPAGVNTEAFF | - | TRBJ1-1 | - | TRBV5-1
TGTGCCAGCGTTGGAAACACCATATATTTT | CASVGNTIYF | - | TRBJ1-3 | - | TRBV7-9
TGTGCCAGCGCAAACAGGTTCGAGTATTTT | CASANRFEYF | - | TRBJ2-3 | - | TRBV6-1
TGTGCCAGCTCAAAGCAGGGGGGTAGTCGGTACAATGAGCAGTTCTTC | CASSKQGGSRYNEQFF | - | TRBJ2-1 | - | TRBV18
TGTGCCAGCAGGCGGACAGGGCGGGCCAACGTCCTGACTTTC | CASRRTGRANVLTF | - | TRBJ2-6 | TRBD1 | TRBV14
TGCGCCAGCAGCTTAGGCGGGATTGGGCTTAATGAGCAGTTCTTC | CASSLGGIGLNEQFF | - | TRBJ2-1 | - | TRBV5-1
TGTGCCAGCAGTTCGGTGGGGCACGACTATGGCTACACCTTC | CASSSVGHDYGYTF | - | TRBJ1-2 | - | TRBV2
TGTGCCAGCAGTGTACTAATTGGGAGCGACGGGGAGCTGTTTTTT | CASSVLIGSDGELFF | - | TRBJ2-2 | - | TRBV25-1
TGTGCCAGCAGCGTGAGTGGTAGGGGGCAGAACACTGAAGCTTTCTTT | CASSVSGRGQNTEAFF | - | TRBJ1-1 | TRBD1 | TRBV9
TGCGCCAGCAGCTTGTCCCGGGGCTCCTACGAGCAGTACTTC | CASSLSRGSYEQYF | - | TRBJ2-7 | - | TRBV5-1
TGTGCCGGGGGGGAGGAGGGACTACCGAACACCGGGGAGCTGTTTTTT | CAGGEEGLPNTGELFF | - | TRBJ2-2 | TRBD2 | TRBV2
TGTGCCAGCAGGTATTCCGGGGAGCTGTTTTTT | CASRYSGELFF | - | TRBJ2-2 | - | TRBV2
TGTGCCAGCAGACTGACAGGATACAATGAGCAGTTCTTC | CASRLTGYNEQFF | many | TRBJ2-1 | - | TRBV14
TGTGCCAGCAGCCAAGCACGGACAGGGGGCCAAGGCTACACCTTC | CASSQARTGGQGYTF | - | TRBJ1-2 | TRBD1 | TRBV14
TGCGCCAGCAGTGAACACAGGACATATGGCTACACCTTC | CASSEHRTYGYTF | few | TRBJ1-2 | - | TRBV10-1
TGTGCCAGCAGTTTAATGCAGCGGAGTGGGAACAATGAGCAGTTCTTC | CASSLMQRSGNNEQFF | - | TRBJ2-1 | - | TRBV6-6
TGTGCCAGCATTGGGACAGCTGGAAACACCATATATTTT | CASIGTAGNTIYF | few | TRBJ1-3 | TRBD1 | TRBV28